The clone carrying this T cell receptor (beta chain) was seen only once. This sample was included in a study of blood T cell repertoires in COVID-19. Study-wide context: Whether acute or convalescent, the COVID-19 samples came from the United States, Italy and Spain. PBMCs, B-cell-depleted T cells, or T cells provided the cDNA or gDNA that made up the material.

The germline V and J ends were trimmed by 3 bases and 0 bases, with 9 bases remaining between them. Germline assignment: CDR1 MDHEN and CDR2 SYDVKM. The CDR3 is 16 amino acids. The authors' processing: Amplification of reference gene primers provided the estimated nucleated cell counts. Some clones are missing from TCRdb's copy, which holds only in-frame ones; the method was immunoSEQ multiplex PCR. That table gives V, J and clone size, and the DNA gave D and trimming. The sample comprises approximately 80,000 clones, roughly 79% of which are singletons, and around 40% rests with the top ten. This chain connects TRBV28 to TRBJ1-6; D is unresolved. Source material: peripheral blood. The TCR was taken from a man at least 80 years old with acute or convalescent COVID-19. CDR3 residues: CASSLGAISYNSPLHF. DNA of the CDR3: TGTGCCAGCAGTTTGGGAGCGATCTCCTATAATTCACCCCTCCACTTT.